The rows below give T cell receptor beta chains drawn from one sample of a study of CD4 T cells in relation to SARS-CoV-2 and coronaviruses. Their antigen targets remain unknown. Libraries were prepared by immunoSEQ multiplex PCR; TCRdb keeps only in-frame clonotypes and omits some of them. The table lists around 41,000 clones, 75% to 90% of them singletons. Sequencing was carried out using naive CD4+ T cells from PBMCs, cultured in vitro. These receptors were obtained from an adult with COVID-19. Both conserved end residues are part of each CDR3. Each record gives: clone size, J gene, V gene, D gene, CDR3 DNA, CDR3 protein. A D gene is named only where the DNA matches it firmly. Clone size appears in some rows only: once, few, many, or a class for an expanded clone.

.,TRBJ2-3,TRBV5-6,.,TGTGCCAGCAGCATGGGACGGACCACAGATACGCAGTATTTT,CASSMGRTTDTQYF
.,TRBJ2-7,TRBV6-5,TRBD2,TGTGCCAGCAGCAGATCGGGACTAGACTACGAGCAGTACTTC,CASSRSGLDYEQYF
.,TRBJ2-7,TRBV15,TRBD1,TGTGCCACCAGCAGAGAAGCGACAGGGTACCACGAGCAGTACTTC,CATSREATGYHEQYF
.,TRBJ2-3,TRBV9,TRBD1,TGTGCCAGCAGCGTTGGACAGGCCCCAGATACGCAGTATTTT,CASSVGQAPDTQYF
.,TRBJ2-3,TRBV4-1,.,TGCGCCAGTGGGCCGGGACTTAACACAGATACGCAGTATTTT,CASGPGLNTDTQYF
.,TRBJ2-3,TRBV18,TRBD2,TGTGCCAGCTCACCACCTAGCGGGAGGTCAGATACGCAGTATTTT,CASSPPSGRSDTQYF
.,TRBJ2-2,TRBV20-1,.,TGCAGTGCTAGTCGGACAGCGAACACCGGGGAGCTGTTTTTT,CSASRTANTGELFF
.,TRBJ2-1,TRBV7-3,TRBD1,TGTGCCAGCAGCAGAGAACAGGGGGAATACAATGAGCAGTTCTTC,CASSREQGEYNEQFF
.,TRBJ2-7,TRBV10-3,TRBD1,TGTGCCACTAACACCCGGGACAGCTCCTACGAGCAGTACTTC,CATNTRDSSYEQYF
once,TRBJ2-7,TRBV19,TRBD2,TGTGCCAGTAGTATAGGGGGGACTAGCGGCACCTACGAGCAGTACTTC,CASSIGGTSGTYEQYF
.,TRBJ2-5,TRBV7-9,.,TGTGCCAGCAGGAAACAGGGAACCCCGCAAGAGACCCAGTACTTC,CASRKQGTPQETQYF
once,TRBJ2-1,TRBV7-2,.,TGTGCCAGCAGAACACTTGGAGAGCAGTTCTTC,CASRTLGEQFF
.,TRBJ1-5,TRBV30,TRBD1,TGTGCCTGGAGCCAACAGGGGAACCAGCCCCAGCATTTT,CAWSQQGNQPQHF
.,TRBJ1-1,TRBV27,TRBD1,TGTGCCAGCAGTTACAGGGGGAACACTGAAGCTTTCTTT,CASSYRGNTEAFF
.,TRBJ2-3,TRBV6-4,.,TGTGCCAGCGCACGAACCGGGGATCGAGATACGCAGTATTTT,CASARTGDRDTQYF
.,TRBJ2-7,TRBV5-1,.,TGCGCCAGCAGCTTGCCGCGGAGCAGCTCCTACGAGCAGTACTTC,CASSLPRSSSYEQYF
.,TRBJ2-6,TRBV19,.,TGTGCCACCTCGAGGCGGGACTCTGGGGCCAACGTCCTGACTTTC,CATSRRDSGANVLTF
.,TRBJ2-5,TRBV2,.,TGTGCCAGCAACCAAGACAGGTTCGGGGACCAAGAGACCCAGTACTTC,CASNQDRFGDQETQYF
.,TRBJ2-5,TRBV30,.,TGTGCCTGGAGCCGAGGGGGGGCTGGGGGGACCCAGTACTTC,CAWSRGGAGGTQYF
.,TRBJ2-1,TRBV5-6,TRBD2,TGTGCCAGCAGCCTACCCGGGACTAGCGCCGACAATGAGCAGTTCTTC,CASSLPGTSADNEQFF
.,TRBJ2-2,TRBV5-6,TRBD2,TGTGCCAGCAGCTTGGTCACTAGCGGGAGTGATACCGGGGAGCTGTTTTTT,CASSLVTSGSDTGELFF
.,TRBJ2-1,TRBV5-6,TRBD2,TGTGCCAGCAGACTAGCGGGAGTCTACAATGAGCAGTTCTTC,CASRLAGVYNEQFF
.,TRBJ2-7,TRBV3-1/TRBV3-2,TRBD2,TGTGCCAGCAGCCAAGATTTGTTGGCGGGAGGGATCGACGAGCAGTACTTC,CASSQDLLAGGIDEQYF
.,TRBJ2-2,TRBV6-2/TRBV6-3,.,TGTGCCAGCAGTTACTTGGGCACCGGGGAGCTGTTTTTT,CASSYLGTGELFF
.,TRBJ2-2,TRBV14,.,TGTGCCAGCAGCCAAGATCGTGGGGCTGGCACCGGGGAGCTGTTTTTT,CASSQDRGAGTGELFF
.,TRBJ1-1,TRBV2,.,TGTGCCAGCATGAGACACATGAACACTGAAGCTTTCTTT,CASMRHMNTEAFF
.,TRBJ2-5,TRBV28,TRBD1,TGTGCCAGCAAGCTTGACAGGGGAGGAGAGACCCAGTACTTC,CASKLDRGGETQYF
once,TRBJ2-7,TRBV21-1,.,TGTGCCAGCAGCAAATCCACAGGAATAATCTACGAGCAGTACTTC,CASSKSTGIIYEQYF
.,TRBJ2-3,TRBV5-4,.,TGTGCCAGCAGAAAATCTGCCGGGAGTCTAGATACGCAGTATTTT,CASRKSAGSLDTQYF
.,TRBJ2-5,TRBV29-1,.,TGCAGCGTGGGCGTGATGGAGACCCAGTACTTC,CSVGVMETQYF
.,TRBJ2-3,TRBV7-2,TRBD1,TGTGCCAGCAGCAAGTGGACAGGGGGCTCAGATACGCAGTATTTT,CASSKWTGGSDTQYF
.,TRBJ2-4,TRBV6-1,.,TGTGCCAGCAGTGAAGGGGCGGGCGGGTCCCTTAACATTCAGTACTTC,CASSEGAGGSLNIQYF
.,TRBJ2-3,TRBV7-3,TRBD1,TGTGCCAGCAGCCAAGACAGGGCAGATACGCAGTATTTT,CASSQDRADTQYF
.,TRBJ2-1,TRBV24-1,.,TGTGCCACCAGGGGGGTGGATGAGCAGTTCTTC,CATRGVDEQFF
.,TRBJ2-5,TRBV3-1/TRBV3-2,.,TGTGCCAGCAGACGCAAGGGGCTAGAGACCCAGTACTTC,CASRRKGLETQYF
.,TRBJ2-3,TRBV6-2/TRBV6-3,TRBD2,TGTGCCAGCAGTTACCCAAGACTAGCGGGAGGCACAGATACGCAGTATTTT,CASSYPRLAGGTDTQYF